This T cell receptor beta chain was sequenced during a study of blood T cells in healthy people across ages. Turning to the study itself: The template switching approach captured approximately one barcoded beta molecule for every two T cells. Overall study results and limits: Older individuals had lower TCR beta diversity per million T cells (the decline was roughly linear). Possibly, changes in expanded clonotypes were confounded because donor CMV status was unknown.

Germline CDR1 reads MNHEY; CDR2 reads SVGEGT. CDR3 length: 13 amino acids. V lost 0 bases to trimming and J lost 8 bases, with 11 bases between them. On this clonotype: Its target is not known.

A second 7 to 11 cycle PCR used barcoded and J-beta primers. The authors tagged each cDNA molecule using a template-switch adaptor with 12 random nucleotides. TCRdb reprocessed the 5' RACE reads via MiXCR and lists one record per CDR3 protein. The sample holds around 940,000 distinct CDR3 sequences, roughly 47% seen once. Specimen: blood. This chain connects TRBV6-2 or TRBV6-3 to TRBJ2-7; no definite D call. The sequence was collected from a woman aged 60 to 75 in good health. CDR3 DNA: TGTGCCAGCAGTTACTCGATTGGGGATCAGCAGTACTTC. This codes for CASSYSIGDQQYF.